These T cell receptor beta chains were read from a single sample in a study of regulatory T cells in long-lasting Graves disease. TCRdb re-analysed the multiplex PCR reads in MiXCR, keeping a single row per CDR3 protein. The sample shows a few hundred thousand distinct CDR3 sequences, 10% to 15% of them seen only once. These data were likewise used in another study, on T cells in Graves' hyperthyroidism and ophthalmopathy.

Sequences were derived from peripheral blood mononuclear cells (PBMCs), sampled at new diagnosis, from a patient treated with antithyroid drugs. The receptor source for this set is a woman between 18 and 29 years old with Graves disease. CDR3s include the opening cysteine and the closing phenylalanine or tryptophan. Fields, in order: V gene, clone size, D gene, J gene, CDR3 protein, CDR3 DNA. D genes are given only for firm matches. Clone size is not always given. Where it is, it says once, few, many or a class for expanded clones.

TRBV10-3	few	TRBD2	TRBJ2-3	CAASAGGDADTQYF	TGTGCCGCTTCAGCGGGGGGGGATGCAGATACGCAGTATTTT
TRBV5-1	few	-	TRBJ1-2	CASSSYDRLDIRHNYGYTF	TGCGCCAGCAGCTCGTACGACAGGCTAGATATAAGGCATAACTATGGCTACACCTTC
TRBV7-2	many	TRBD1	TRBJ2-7	CASSLTGWYEQYF	TGTGCCAGCAGCTTGACAGGGTGGTACGAGCAGTACTTC
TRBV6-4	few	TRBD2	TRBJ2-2	CASSPHLSGSDTGELFF	TGTGCCAGCAGCCCCCACCTCAGCGGGAGTGACACCGGGGAGCTGTTTTTT
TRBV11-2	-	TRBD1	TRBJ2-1	CASSLSGQIYNEQLF	TGTGCCAGCAGCCTATCGGGACAGATCTACAATGAGCAGCTCTTC
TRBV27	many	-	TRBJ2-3	CASRNIWGAEPTDTQYF	TGTGCCAGCAGGAACATTTGGGGGGCGGAACCCACAGATACGCAGTATTTT
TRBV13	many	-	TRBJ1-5	CASSLGGSLWSNQPQHF	TGTGCCAGCAGCTTAGGTGGTAGCCTCTGGAGCAATCAGCCCCAGCATTTT
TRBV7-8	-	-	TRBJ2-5	CASSLRTRSDFGQPYQETQYF	TGTGCCAGCAGCTTAAGGACGAGAAGTGATTTTGGACAGCCGTACCAAGAGACCCAGTACTTC
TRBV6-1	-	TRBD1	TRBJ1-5	CASSVDRETDQHF	TGTGCCAGCAGTGTGGACAGGGAAACCGACCAGCATTTT
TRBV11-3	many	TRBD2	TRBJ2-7	CASSLDSRLAGVDEQYF	TGTGCCAGCAGCTTAGATTCTCGACTAGCGGGAGTGGACGAGCAGTACTTC
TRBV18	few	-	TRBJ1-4	CASSQHPTNEKLFF	TGTGCCAGCTCACAGCACCCAACTAATGAAAAACTGTTTTTT
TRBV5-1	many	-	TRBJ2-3	CASSLGLETDTQYF	TGCGCCAGCAGCTTGGGCCTTGAGACAGATACGCAGTATTTT
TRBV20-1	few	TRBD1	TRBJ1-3	CSARDPGTGGRLQGLSGNTIYF	TGCAGTGCTAGAGATCCCGGGACAGGGGGCAGACTCCAAGGACTCTCTGGAAACACCATATATTTT
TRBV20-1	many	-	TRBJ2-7	CSAREGVAYEQYF	TGCAGTGCTAGAGAAGGGGTAGCCTACGAGCAGTACTTC
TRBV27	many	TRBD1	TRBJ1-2	CASSRTGGIYGYTF	TGTGCCAGCAGTCGGACAGGGGGGATCTATGGCTACACCTTC
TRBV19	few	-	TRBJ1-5	CASSPLGINSNQPQHF	TGTGCCAGTAGTCCGCTCGGAATTAATAGCAATCAGCCCCAGCATTTT
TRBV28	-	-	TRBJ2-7	CATGRQNYEQYF	TGTGCCACTGGCCGACAGAACTACGAGCAGTACTTC
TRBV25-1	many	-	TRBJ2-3	CASSDPVTSTDTQYF	TGTGCCAGCAGTGATCCCGTGACTAGCACAGATACGCAGTATTTT
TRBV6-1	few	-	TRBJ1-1	CASSGLLGSNTEAFF	TGTGCCAGCAGTGGCCTACTCGGCTCAAACACTGAAGCTTTCTTT
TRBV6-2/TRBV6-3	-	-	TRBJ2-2	CASSYRVQAMKLFF	TGTGCCAGCAGTTACAGGGTACAAGCGATGAAACTGTTTTTT
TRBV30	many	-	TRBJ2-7	CAWSAQTGDEQYF	TGTGCCTGGAGTGCTCAGACCGGGGACGAGCAGTACTTC
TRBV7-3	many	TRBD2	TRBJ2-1	CASSSGTSGGYAEQFF	TGTGCCAGCAGCTCCGGGACTAGCGGGGGGTACGCTGAGCAGTTCTTC
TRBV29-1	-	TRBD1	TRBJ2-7	CSFRDSPYEQYF	TGCAGCTTCCGGGACAGTCCCTACGAGCAGTACTTC